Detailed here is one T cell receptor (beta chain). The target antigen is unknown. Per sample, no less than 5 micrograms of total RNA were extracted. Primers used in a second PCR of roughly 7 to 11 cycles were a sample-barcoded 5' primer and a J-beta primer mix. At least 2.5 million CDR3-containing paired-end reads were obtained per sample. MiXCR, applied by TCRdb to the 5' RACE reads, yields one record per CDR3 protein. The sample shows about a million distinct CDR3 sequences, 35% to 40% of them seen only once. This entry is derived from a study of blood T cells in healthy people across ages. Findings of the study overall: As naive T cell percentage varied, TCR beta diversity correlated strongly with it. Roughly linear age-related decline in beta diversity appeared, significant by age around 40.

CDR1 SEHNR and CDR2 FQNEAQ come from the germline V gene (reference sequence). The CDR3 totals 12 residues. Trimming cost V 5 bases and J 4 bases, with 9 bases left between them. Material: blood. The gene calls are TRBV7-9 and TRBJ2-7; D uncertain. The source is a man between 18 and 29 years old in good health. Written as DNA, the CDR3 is TGTGCCAGCAGCCCGAGGCAATACGAGCAGTACTTC. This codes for CASSPRQYEQYF.